This TCR beta chain appears in the sequencing data of a study of T cells in Graves' hyperthyroidism and ophthalmopathy. This clonotype has ten or more counts. The antigen is unknown. Regions amplified from RNA transcripts were the TCR beta CDR3 regions. Using the HTBI primer set, a first-round RT-PCR was run on the TCR CDR3. Via MiXCR, TCRdb re-called the multiplex PCR reads, giving one row per CDR3 protein. The data contain approximately 600,000 distinct CDR3 sequences, 11% to 15% of them singletons. CDR1 is MNHNS and CDR2 is SASEGT in the germline V gene. Trimming took 1 base from V and 4 from J, leaving 10 bases between them. The CDR3 totals 14 residues. Uncontrolled infection, other autoimmune disease, pregnancy or lactation disqualified patients from enrolment. Clinicians diagnosed patients from clinical symptoms, serum thyroxine and TRAb, thyroid ultrasound and orbital computed tomography. Preceding any ophthalmopathy symptoms, the blood sample dates from first hyperthyroidism diagnosis.

Study-wide results and caveats: Before onset, ophthalmopathy was predicted by the model a median roughly 6.4 months earlier.

The clonotype was recovered from a woman in her 30s with Graves' hyperthyroidism that later progressed to Graves' ophthalmopathy. The sequencing input was blood. The V gene is TRBV6-1, the J gene TRBJ1-2; D not certain. CDR3 coding DNA: TGTGCCAGCAGTGAAGATAAGGCAATCTATGGCTACACCTTC. It specifies CASSEDKAIYGYTF.